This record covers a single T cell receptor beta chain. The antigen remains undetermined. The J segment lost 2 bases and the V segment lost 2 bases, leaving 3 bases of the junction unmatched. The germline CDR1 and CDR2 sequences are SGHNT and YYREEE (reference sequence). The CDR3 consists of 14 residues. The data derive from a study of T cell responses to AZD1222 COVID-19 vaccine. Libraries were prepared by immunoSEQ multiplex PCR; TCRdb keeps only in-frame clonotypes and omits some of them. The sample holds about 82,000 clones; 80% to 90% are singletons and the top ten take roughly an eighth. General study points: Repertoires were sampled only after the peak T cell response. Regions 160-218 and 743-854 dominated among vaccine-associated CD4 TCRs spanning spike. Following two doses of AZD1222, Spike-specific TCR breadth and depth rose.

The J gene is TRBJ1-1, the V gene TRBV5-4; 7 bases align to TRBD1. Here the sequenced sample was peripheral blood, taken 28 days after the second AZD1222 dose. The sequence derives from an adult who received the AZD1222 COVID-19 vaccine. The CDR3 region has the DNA TGTGCCAGCAGCTTTGGGACAGACAACACTGAAGCTTTCTTT. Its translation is CASSFGTDNTEAFF.